The T cell receptor (beta chain) under discussion was sequenced for a study of T cell repertoires in cytomegalovirus infection. The CDR3 has 16 amino acids. V was shortened by 2 bases and J by 4 bases, with 15 bases between the two germline ends. The germline gives CDR1 KGHSH, CDR2 LQKENI. Each CDR3 protein gets one entry after TCRdb re-called the reads with MiXCR. In the table there are some 200,000 distinct CDR3 sequences, approximately 9.6% of which are singletons. This clonotype has a handful of counts. The material sequenced was PBMCs. This rearrangement joins TRBV18 to TRBJ1-3, with D possibly TRBD1 on 5 matching bases. This sequence originates from a human donor in good health (CMV status not recorded). Some clones in this sample may be carry-over from other donors' samples. Here the CDR3 reads CASSPNLPGTGNTIYF. The CDR3 region has the DNA TGTGCCAGCTCACCAAACTTGCCGGGGACCGGAAACACCATATATTTT.